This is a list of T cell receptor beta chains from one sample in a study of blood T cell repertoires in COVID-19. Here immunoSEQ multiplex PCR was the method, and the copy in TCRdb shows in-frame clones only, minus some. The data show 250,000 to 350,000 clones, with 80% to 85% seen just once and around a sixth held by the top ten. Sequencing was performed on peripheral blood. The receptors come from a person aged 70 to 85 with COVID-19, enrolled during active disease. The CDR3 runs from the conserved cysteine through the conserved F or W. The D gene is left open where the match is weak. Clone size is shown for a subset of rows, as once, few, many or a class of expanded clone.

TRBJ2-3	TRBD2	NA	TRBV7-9	TGTGCCAGCAGCTCTCGCGGGACTACCACAGATACGCAGTATTTT	CASSSRGTTTDTQYF
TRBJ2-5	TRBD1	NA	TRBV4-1	TGCGCCAGCAGCCAAGAGGGGACAGGGGGCGAAGAGACCCAGTACTTC	CASSQEGTGGEETQYF
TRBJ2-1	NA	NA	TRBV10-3	TGTGCCATCAGTCAAGAAATGCAGGGGGAGCAGTTCTTC	CAISQEMQGEQFF
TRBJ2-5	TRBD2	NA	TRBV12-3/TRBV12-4	TGTGCCAGCAGTAAGGGAGGGGAGACCCAGTACTTC	CASSKGGETQYF
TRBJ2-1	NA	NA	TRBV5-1	TGCGCCACCTCTATAGGGGACACCTCCTACAATGAGCAGTTCTTC	CATSIGDTSYNEQFF
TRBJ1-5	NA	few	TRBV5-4	TGTGCCAGCAGCCTACCAATTCAGCCCCAGCATTTT	CASSLPIQPQHF
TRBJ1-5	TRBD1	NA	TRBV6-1	TGTGCCAGCAGTGATGGGACAGGGGGCAGTTCTATTCAGCCCCAGCATTTT	CASSDGTGGSSIQPQHF
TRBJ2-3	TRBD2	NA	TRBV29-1	TGCAGCGTCGCAAGCGGGGGGGCCGCAGATACGCAGTATTTT	CSVASGGAADTQYF
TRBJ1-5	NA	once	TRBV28	TGTGCCAGCCTAGTGGCTAATCAGCCCCAGCATTTT	CASLVANQPQHF
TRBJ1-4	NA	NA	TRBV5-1	TGCGCCAGCAGCTTGGTCCAGGGAGGAGAAAAACTGTTTTTT	CASSLVQGGEKLFF
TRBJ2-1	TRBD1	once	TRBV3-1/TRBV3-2	TGTGCCAGCAGCCACAATACAGGGGTCGATGAGCAGTTCTTC	CASSHNTGVDEQFF
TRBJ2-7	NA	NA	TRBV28	TGTGCCAGCAGTCCCCCCCACAGTTCCGAGCAGTACTTC	CASSPPHSSEQYF
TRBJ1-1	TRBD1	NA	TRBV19	TGTGCCAGTAGTATTAGGGGACAGGGGGCTCGTCGGGGGACTGAAGCTTTCTTT	CASSIRGQGARRGTEAFF
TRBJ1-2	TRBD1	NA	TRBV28	TGTGCCAGCAGCCGGGACAGGGATGTAACCTTC	CASSRDRDVTF
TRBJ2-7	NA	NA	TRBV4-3	TGCGCCAGCAGCCAAGATGCGGGCAGCTCCTACGAGCAGTACTTC	CASSQDAGSSYEQYF
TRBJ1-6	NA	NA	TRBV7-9	TGTGCCAGCAGCTGGGGGGAAGGGAGTTCACCCCTCCACTTT	CASSWGEGSSPLHF
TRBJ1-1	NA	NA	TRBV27	TGTGCCAGCAGCTTAGGGGTGAACAGGGTCATGCAGAAGGCTTTCTTT	CASSLGVNRVMQKAFF
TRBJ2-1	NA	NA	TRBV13	TGTGCCAGCAGCTCCCGTTCCAATGAGCAGTTCTTC	CASSSRSNEQFF
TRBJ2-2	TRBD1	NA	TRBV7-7	TGTGCCAGCAGCTCCTCCACGGGACAGGGTCGTTCCGGGGAGCTGTTTTTT	CASSSSTGQGRSGELFF
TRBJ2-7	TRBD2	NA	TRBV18	TGTGCCAGCTCACCACCTCTATGGCGGGAGGGCCAGGAAGAGCAGTACTTC	CASSPPLWREGQEEQYF
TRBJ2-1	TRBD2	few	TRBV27	TGTGCCAGCTCAAATTCCCCAAGGACTAGCGTTGGATATGAGCAGTTCTTC	CASSNSPRTSVGYEQFF
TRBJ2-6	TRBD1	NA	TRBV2	TGTGCCAGCAGGACCGGACAGGGCTACTCTGGGGCCAACGTCCTGACTTTC	CASRTGQGYSGANVLTF
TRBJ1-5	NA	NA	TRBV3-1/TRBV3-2	TGTGCCAGCAGAGATAGGATTACAGGGTGTCAGCCCCAGCATTTT	CASRDRITGCQPQHF
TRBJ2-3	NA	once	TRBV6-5	TGTGCCAGCAGAAGGACAGAAGCCCCAGATACGCAGTATTTT	CASRRTEAPDTQYF
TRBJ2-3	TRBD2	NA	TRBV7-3	TGTGCCAGCAGCCGGGGGGGAACAGATACGCAGTATTTT	CASSRGGTDTQYF
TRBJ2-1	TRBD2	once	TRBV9	TGTGCCAGCAGCCCCCGTCGACTAGCGGCAAATGAGCAGTTCTTC	CASSPRRLAANEQFF
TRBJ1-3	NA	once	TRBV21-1	TGTGCCAGCAGCGTACTGTCCGGGACAGGTGGAAACACCATATATTTT	CASSVLSGTGGNTIYF
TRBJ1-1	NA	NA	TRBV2	TGTGCCATCCACCGGACAGAGCGAAACACTGAAGCTTTCTTT	CAIHRTERNTEAFF
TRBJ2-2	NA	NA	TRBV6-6	TGTGCCAGCACCCCAGGCGGGGAGCTGTTTTTT	CASTPGGELFF
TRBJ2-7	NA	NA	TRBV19	TGTGCCAGTAGTATAGGTGGGAGAAATTTCTTTGAGCAGTACTTC	CASSIGGRNFFEQYF
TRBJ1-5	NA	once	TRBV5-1	TGCGCCAGCAGCTTGGGGCCTCGGGATAGCAATCAGCCCCAGCATTTT	CASSLGPRDSNQPQHF
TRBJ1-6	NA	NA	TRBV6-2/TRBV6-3	TGTGCCAGCAGTTACTCGATGACTGGGAGCTCCTATAATTCACCCCTCCACTTT	CASSYSMTGSSYNSPLHF
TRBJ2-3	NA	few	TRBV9	TGTGCCAGCAGCCTCAAGGAGGGGAGTACGGCAACTAGCACAGATACGCAGTATTTT	CASSLKEGSTATSTDTQYF
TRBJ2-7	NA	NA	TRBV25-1	TGTGCCAGCAGGGGTCAACCGGGTGAGCAGTACTTC	CASRGQPGEQYF
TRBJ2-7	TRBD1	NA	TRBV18	TGTGCCAGCTCACCCACTTCCGGGACAGGGGGTAACGAGCAGTACTTC	CASSPTSGTGGNEQYF
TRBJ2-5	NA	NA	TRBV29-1	TGCAGCGTTGCCGGGACTCCAACCGAGACCCAGTACTTC	CSVAGTPTETQYF
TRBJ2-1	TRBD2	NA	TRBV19	TGTGCCAGTAGCCATAGCGGGGGGGGGACTGAGCAGTTCTTC	CASSHSGGGTEQFF
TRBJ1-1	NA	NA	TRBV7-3	TGTGCCAGCAGCTTAACGAGAGACACTGAAGCTTTCTTT	CASSLTRDTEAFF
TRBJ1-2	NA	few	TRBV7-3	TGTGCCAGCAGCTTAACGGAAGGCGGTCCTTATGGCTACACCTTC	CASSLTEGGPYGYTF